This TCR beta chain was retrieved from a study of T cells in localized non-small cell lung cancer. Findings and caveats of the study: Investigators sequenced only a single tumor region, leaving heterogeneity possible. Uninvolved adjacent lung had more T cell clonality than any other tissue, topping tumor.

Profiling relied on immunoSEQ multiplex PCR, and the TCRdb table lists in-frame clones only, not all of them. Here the sample spans approximately 70,000 clones, 86% being singletons. This clone was seen only once. Its antigen is unknown. The CDR3 extends over 14 amino acids. Deletions cut 0 bases from V and 7 bases from J, with 10 bases between. Germline V gives CDR1 GTSNPN, CDR2 SVGIG (reference sequence). Sequencing used peripheral blood, obtained before any cancer treatment. The rearrangement joins TRBV30 to TRBJ1-6; no clear D. The receptor was isolated from a male donor aged 60 or over with stage III squamous cell lung carcinoma. The CDR3: CAWSVNTQNSPLHF. The CDR3, as DNA: TGTGCCTGGAGTGTTAATACCCAAAATTCACCCCTCCACTTT.